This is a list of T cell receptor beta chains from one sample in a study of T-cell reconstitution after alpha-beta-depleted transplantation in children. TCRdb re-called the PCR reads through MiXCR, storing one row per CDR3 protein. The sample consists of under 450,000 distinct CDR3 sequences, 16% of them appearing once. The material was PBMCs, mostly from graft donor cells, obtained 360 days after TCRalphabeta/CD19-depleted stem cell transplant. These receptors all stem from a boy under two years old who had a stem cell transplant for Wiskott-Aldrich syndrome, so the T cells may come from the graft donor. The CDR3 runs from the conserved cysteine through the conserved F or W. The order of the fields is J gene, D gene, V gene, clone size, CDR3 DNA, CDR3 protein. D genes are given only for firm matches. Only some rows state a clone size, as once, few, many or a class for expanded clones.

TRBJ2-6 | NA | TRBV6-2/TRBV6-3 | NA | TGTGCCAGCAGTTACAAGTCCGGGACCGGCTCTGGGGCCAACGTCCTGACTTTC | CASSYKSGTGSGANVLTF
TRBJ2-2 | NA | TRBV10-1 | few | TGCGCCAGCAGCCGGGACCCGGTTGGCGGGGAGCTGTTTTTT | CASSRDPVGGELFF
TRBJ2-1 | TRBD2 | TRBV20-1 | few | TGCAGTGCTAGGCAACTAGCGGGAGGGCCATGGAATGAGCAGTTCTTC | CSARQLAGGPWNEQFF
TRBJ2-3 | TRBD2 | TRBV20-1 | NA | TGCAGTGCTCCCGAGACTAGCTGGCACACAGATACGCAGTATTTT | CSAPETSWHTDTQYF
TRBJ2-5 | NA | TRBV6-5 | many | TGTGCCAGCAGCCCGGGCCTCCAGGTTCAAGAGACCCAGTACTTC | CASSPGLQVQETQYF
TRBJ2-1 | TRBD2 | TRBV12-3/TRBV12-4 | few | TGTGCCAGCAGTTTTTCGGGGACTAGGGCTGCTGAGCAGTTCTTC | CASSFSGTRAAEQFF
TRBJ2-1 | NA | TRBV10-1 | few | TGCGCCAGCAGTGACCGTAGGGGGGGACCCCGGAATGAGCAGTTCTTC | CASSDRRGGPRNEQFF
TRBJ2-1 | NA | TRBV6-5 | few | TGTGCCAGCAGTTATAGGGGGTGGAATGAGCAGTTCTTC | CASSYRGWNEQFF
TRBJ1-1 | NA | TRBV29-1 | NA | TGCAGCGCTGGAGGGGCGAACACTGAAGCTTTCTTT | CSAGGANTEAFF
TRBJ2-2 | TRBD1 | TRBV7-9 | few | TGTGCCAGCAGACGCCAGGGGGCCGACACCGGGGAGCTGTTTTTT | CASRRQGADTGELFF
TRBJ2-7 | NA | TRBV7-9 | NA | TGTGCCAGCAGCCCCCCGGGTTTGAAAAGGCCCTCCTACGAGCAGTACTTC | CASSPPGLKRPSYEQYF
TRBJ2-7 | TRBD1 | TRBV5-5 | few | TGTGCCAGCAGCTCGTCGACAGGGTGGAGGGAGCAGTACTTC | CASSSSTGWREQYF
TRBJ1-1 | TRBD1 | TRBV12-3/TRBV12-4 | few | TGTGCCAGCAGTTTGCGACAGGGGAATACGGCTGAAGCTTTCTTT | CASSLRQGNTAEAFF
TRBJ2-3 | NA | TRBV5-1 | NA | TGCGCCAGCAGCCTCGGACTGCTGCAAGCAGATACGCCGTATTTT | CASSLGLLQADTPYF
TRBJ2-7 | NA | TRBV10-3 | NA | TGTGCCATCGGGGGACGGGCAGGGGCCATGTATACCTACGAGCAGTACTTC | CAIGGRAGAMYTYEQYF
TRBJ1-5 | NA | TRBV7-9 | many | TGTGCCAGCAGCTTAGTTGTGGGTGTAGCAAATCAGCCCCAGCATTTT | CASSLVVGVANQPQHF
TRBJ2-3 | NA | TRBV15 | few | TGTGCCACCAGCAGACTAGAACCTAGCACAGATACGCAGTATTTT | CATSRLEPSTDTQYF
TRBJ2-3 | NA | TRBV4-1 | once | TGCGCCAGCAGCCAAGACAAGGCGCCAGACACAGATACGCAGTATTTT | CASSQDKAPDTDTQYF
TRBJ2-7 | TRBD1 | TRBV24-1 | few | TGTGCCACCAGTAGCGCCGGGACAGGGACCTACGAGCAGTACTTC | CATSSAGTGTYEQYF
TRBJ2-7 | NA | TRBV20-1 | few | TGCAGTGCTAGAGAACCAGGACCCCCAACCTACGAGCAGTACTTC | CSAREPGPPTYEQYF
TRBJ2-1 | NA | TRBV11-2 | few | TGTGCCAGCAGCTTAGGTGGGATAAGCTCCTACAATGAGCAGTTCTTC | CASSLGGISSYNEQFF
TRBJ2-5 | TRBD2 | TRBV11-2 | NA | TGTGCCAGCAGCTTCGGGAGGGGATTAGAGACCCAGTACTTC | CASSFGRGLETQYF
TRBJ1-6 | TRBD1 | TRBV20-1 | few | TGCAGTGCGCACCTAGCGGGACAGCGGAATTCACCCCTCCACTTT | CSAHLAGQRNSPLHF
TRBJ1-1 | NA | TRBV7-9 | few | TGTGCCAGCAGCATCATGAACACTGAAGCTTTCTTT | CASSIMNTEAFF
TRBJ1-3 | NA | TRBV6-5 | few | TGTGCCAGCAGTTACTCAGAAGCTGGAAACACCATATATTTT | CASSYSEAGNTIYF
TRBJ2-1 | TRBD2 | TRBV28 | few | TGTGCCAGCAGGACACTAGCGGGGGGCTACAATGAGCAGTTCTTC | CASRTLAGGYNEQFF
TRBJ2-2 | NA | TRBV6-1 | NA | TGTGCCAGCAGTGATGGGACACTGAACACCGGGGAGCTGTTTTTT | CASSDGTLNTGELFF
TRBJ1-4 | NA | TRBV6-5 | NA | TGTGCCAGCAGTTACGATTGGCCGATTAATGAAAAACTGTTTTTT | CASSYDWPINEKLFF
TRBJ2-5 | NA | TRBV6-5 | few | TGTGCCAGCAGTTACGAACGCGGGGAAGAGACCCAGTACTTC | CASSYERGEETQYF
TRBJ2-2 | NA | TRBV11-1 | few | TGTGCCAGCAGCCCCGTCCCTGGACTAAAGGTTATGACCGGGGAGCTGTTTTTT | CASSPVPGLKVMTGELFF
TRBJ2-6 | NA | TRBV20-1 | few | TGCAGTGCTAGAGAGGGTGCTGGGGCCAACGTCCTGACTTTC | CSAREGAGANVLTF
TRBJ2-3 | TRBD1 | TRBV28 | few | TGTGCCAGCAGCTCCGGGACAGGGAGAGGGTTCACAGATACGCAGTATTTT | CASSSGTGRGFTDTQYF
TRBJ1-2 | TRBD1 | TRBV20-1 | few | TGCAGTGCTAGGACGGGACAGGGAGATGGCTACACCTTC | CSARTGQGDGYTF
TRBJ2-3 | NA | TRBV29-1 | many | TGCAGCGTTGCCAGGGGAGCTAGCACAGATACGCAGTATTTT | CSVARGASTDTQYF
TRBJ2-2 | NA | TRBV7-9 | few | TGTGCCAGCAGCTTACGGTTCTCCGGGGAGCTGTTTTTT | CASSLRFSGELFF
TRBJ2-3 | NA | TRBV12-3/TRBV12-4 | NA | TGTACCTGCAGTTTAGGGATGAGGACTATCCCTAGCACAGATACGCAGTATTTT | CTCSLGMRTIPSTDTQYF
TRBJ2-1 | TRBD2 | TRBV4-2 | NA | TGTGCCAGCAGCCAAGACGTAGCGGGGGGGAAGAATGAGCAGTTCTTC | CASSQDVAGGKNEQFF
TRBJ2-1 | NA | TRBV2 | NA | TGTGCCAGCAGTGAAATAGCGCGCCCCAGCTCCTACAATGAGCAGTTCTTC | CASSEIARPSSYNEQFF
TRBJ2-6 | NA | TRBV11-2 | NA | TGTGCCAGCAGCTTAGGGGAGGCCAACGTCCTGACTTTC | CASSLGEANVLTF
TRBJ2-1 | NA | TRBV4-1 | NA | TGCGCCAGCAGCCAAGGGGCTCACTACAATGAGCAGTTCTTC | CASSQGAHYNEQFF
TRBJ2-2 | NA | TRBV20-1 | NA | TGCAGTGCTAGTTCGGCTGCGAGGGAGCTGTTTTTT | CSASSAARELFF
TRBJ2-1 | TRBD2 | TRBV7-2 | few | TGTGCCAGCAGCTTAACGATCCGACTAGCGGGAGGATCCTACAATGAGCAGTTCTTC | CASSLTIRLAGGSYNEQFF
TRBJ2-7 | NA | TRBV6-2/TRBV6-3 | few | TGTGCCAGCAGCACCCGGGACACCATCTTCTACGAGCAGTACTTC | CASSTRDTIFYEQYF
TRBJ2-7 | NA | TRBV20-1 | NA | TGCAGTGCACTCCCCGGGACCTACGAGCAGTACTTC | CSALPGTYEQYF
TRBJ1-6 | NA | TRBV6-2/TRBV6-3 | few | TGTGCCAGCAGCCCCTGGAAGGTCCAGAGTTCACCCCTCCACTTT | CASSPWKVQSSPLHF
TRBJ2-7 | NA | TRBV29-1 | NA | TGCAGCGTTTCGGGGGCGCTAAACGAGCAGTACTTC | CSVSGALNEQYF
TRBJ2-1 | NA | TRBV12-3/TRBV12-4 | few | TGTGCCAGCAGTCATCGTGGGGGACCGCCTATGAATGAGCAGTTCTTC | CASSHRGGPPMNEQFF
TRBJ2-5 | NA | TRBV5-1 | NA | TGCGCCAGCAGCTTGGAGGGGTCTAGGGAGGAGACCCAGTACTTC | CASSLEGSREETQYF
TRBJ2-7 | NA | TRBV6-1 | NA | TGTGCCAGCAGTCTTTGGAGCGGCTCCTACGAGCAGTACTTC | CASSLWSGSYEQYF
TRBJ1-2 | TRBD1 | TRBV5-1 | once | TGCGCCAGCAGCTTATCGGACAGGGCCTTGCTCTATGGCTACACCTTC | CASSLSDRALLYGYTF
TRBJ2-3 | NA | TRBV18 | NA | TGTGCCAGCTCACCTAGGACAAAAAGCACAGATACGCAGTATTTT | CASSPRTKSTDTQYF
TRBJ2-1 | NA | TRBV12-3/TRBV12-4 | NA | TGTGCCAGCAGCAAACTAGCAGTGTGGGTTTACAATGAGCAGTTCTTC | CASSKLAVWVYNEQFF
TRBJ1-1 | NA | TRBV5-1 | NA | TGCGCCAGCAGCTTAACAGCGGACACTGAAGCTTTCTTT | CASSLTADTEAFF
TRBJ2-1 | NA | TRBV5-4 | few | TGTGCCAGCCGGCGGCAGGGAGGATTAAGGGGGGAGCAGTTCTTC | CASRRQGGLRGEQFF
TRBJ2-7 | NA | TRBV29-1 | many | TGCAGCGTTGGGAAGGGCCACGAGCAGTACTTC | CSVGKGHEQYF
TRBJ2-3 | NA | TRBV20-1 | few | TGCAGTGCTAGACTTCAGGGGAAAGATACGCAGTATTTT | CSARLQGKDTQYF
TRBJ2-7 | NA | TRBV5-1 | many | TGTGCCAGCAGCTTAGTAGGGCCCTACGAGCAGTACTTC | CASSLVGPYEQYF
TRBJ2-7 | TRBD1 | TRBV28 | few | TGTGCCAGCAGTTTGAACAGGGGGAAGAACTACGAGCAGTACTTC | CASSLNRGKNYEQYF